These T cell receptor beta chains were read from a single sample in a study of graft-versus-host responses after intestinal transplantation. The data were produced by immunoSEQ multiplex PCR, yet TCRdb's version contains in-frame clones alone and is incomplete. The table lists over 80,000 clones, 86% of them singletons, with over 1.1% in the top ten. This specimen consisted of PBMCs, obtained 255 days after intestinal transplant. The receptors were gathered from a human patient who received an intestinal transplant, so some T cells may come from the graft donor. Both conserved end residues are part of each CDR3. D genes are given only for firm matches. Size is omitted from some rows. Given values are once, few, many or a class for expanded clones.

D gene	V gene	J gene	clone size	CDR3 protein	CDR3 DNA
TRBD2	TRBV4-1	TRBJ2-7	.	CASSQDFLQRDYEQYF	TGCGCCAGCAGCCAAGATTTTCTCCAGCGGGACTACGAGCAGTACTTC
.	TRBV18	TRBJ2-7	.	CASSNTTVRISYEQYF	TGTGCCAGCTCAAACACCACGGTACGGATTTCCTACGAGCAGTACTTC
.	TRBV7-6	TRBJ2-3	.	CASSFSSTNTQYF	TGTGCCAGCAGCTTTAGTTCCACGAATACGCAGTATTTT
.	TRBV6-1	TRBJ1-2	once	CASSASALEATNYGYTF	TGTGCCAGCAGTGCCAGCGCCCTTGAGGCCACTAACTATGGCTACACCTTC
.	TRBV27	TRBJ1-1	.	CASSSSPSGTEAFF	TGTGCCAGCAGTTCTTCCCCTTCGGGCACTGAAGCTTTCTTT
TRBD1	TRBV28	TRBJ2-7	.	CASSSGQGRSYEQYF	TGTGCCAGCAGTTCGGGACAGGGAAGGTCCTACGAGCAGTACTTC
TRBD2	TRBV19	TRBJ2-3	.	CASSRTSGSTDTQYF	TGTGCCAGTAGTCGGACTAGCGGGAGCACAGATACGCAGTATTTT
.	TRBV6-6	TRBJ1-4	.	CASSFPGPPYWEKLFF	TGTGCCAGCAGTTTCCCGGGCCCGCCCTATTGGGAAAAACTGTTTTTT
TRBD1	TRBV10-2	TRBJ1-4	.	CATGQGRTNEKLFF	TGCGCCACGGGACAGGGAAGGACTAATGAAAAACTGTTTTTT
TRBD2	TRBV5-1	TRBJ2-2	once	CASSLASGRVTGELFF	TGCGCCAGCAGCTTGGCTAGCGGGAGAGTCACCGGGGAGCTGTTTTTT
.	TRBV27	TRBJ1-5	.	CASSLGQSNQPQHF	TGTGCCAGCAGTTTAGGACAGTCAAATCAGCCCCAGCATTTT
TRBD2	TRBV5-4	TRBJ2-3	.	CASSLAGSTDTQYF	TGTGCCAGCAGTCTAGCGGGGAGCACAGATACGCAGTATTTT
TRBD2	TRBV5-1	TRBJ2-1	.	CASSKGAGVGYEQFF	TGCGCCAGCAGCAAGGGAGCGGGGGTCGGGTATGAGCAGTTCTTC
.	TRBV27	TRBJ2-7	.	CASSPTLGGYEQYF	TGTGCCAGCTCCCCTACGCTTGGGGGGTACGAGCAGTACTTC
.	TRBV25-1	TRBJ1-1	.	CASSESGAHTEAFF	TGTGCCAGCAGTGAATCGGGGGCCCACACTGAAGCTTTCTTT
.	TRBV5-1	TRBJ1-1	.	CASSSETEAFF	TGCGCCAGCAGCTCGGAGACTGAAGCTTTCTTT
.	TRBV4-1	TRBJ2-7	.	CASSQVQAYEQYF	TGCGCCAGCAGCCAAGTCCAGGCCTACGAGCAGTACTTC
.	TRBV18	TRBJ2-5	.	CASSPYGETQYF	TGTGCCAGCTCACCATACGGGGAGACCCAGTACTTC
.	TRBV7-9	TRBJ1-2	few	CASSLSRANYGYTF	TGTGCCAGCAGCTTAAGCAGAGCTAACTATGGCTACACCTTC
.	TRBV19	TRBJ1-1	.	CASSGPGLNTEAFF	TGTGCCAGTAGTGGGCCAGGGCTGAACACTGAAGCTTTCTTT
TRBD1	TRBV5-6	TRBJ2-1	.	CASSNGQGAPMQEQFF	TGTGCCAGCAGTAACGGACAGGGGGCGCCAATGCAAGAGCAGTTCTTC
.	TRBV7-9	TRBJ1-6	.	CASSVGVGESPLHF	TGTGCCAGCAGCGTAGGTGTGGGGGAATCACCCCTCCACTTT
TRBD2	TRBV9	TRBJ2-7	.	CASSVVGLAGDEQYF	TGTGCCAGCAGCGTAGTAGGGCTAGCGGGAGACGAGCAGTACTTC
TRBD2	TRBV6-4	TRBJ2-3	.	CASSDSSGGPYTQYF	TGTGCCAGCAGTGACTCTAGCGGGGGCCCATATACGCAGTATTTT
.	TRBV4-1	TRBJ1-3	few	CASSQDTGSSGNTIYF	TGCGCCAGCAGCCAAGATACGGGATCCTCTGGAAACACCATATATTTT
.	TRBV7-2	TRBJ1-5	.	CASSLTGSNQPQHF	TGTGCCAGCAGCTTAACAGGCAGCAATCAGCCCCAGCATTTT
TRBD2	TRBV7-9	TRBJ2-7	.	CASSLPLAGETSYEQYF	TGTGCCAGCAGCTTACCCCTAGCGGGCGAAACATCCTACGAGCAGTACTTC
TRBD1	TRBV2	TRBJ1-6	once	CASREFYGTDYNSPLHF	TGTGCCAGCAGGGAGTTCTACGGGACAGATTATAATTCACCCCTCCACTTT
.	TRBV30	TRBJ1-2	.	CAWSVWGDYGYTF	TGTGCCTGGAGTGTGTGGGGGGACTATGGCTACACCTTC
.	TRBV10-1	TRBJ2-5	.	CASSDKAGEFETQYF	TGCGCCAGCAGTGATAAGGCAGGGGAGTTCGAGACCCAGTACTTC
.	TRBV5-5	TRBJ2-7	.	CASSLGTSGAYEQYF	TGTGCCAGCAGCTTGGGTACGTCAGGGGCCTACGAGCAGTACTTC
.	TRBV7-8	TRBJ2-5	.	CASSLADGQGLQETQYF	TGTGCCAGCAGCTTGGCGGACGGGCAGGGCCTACAAGAGACCCAGTACTTC
TRBD1	TRBV6-5	TRBJ2-5	.	CASSSGQQMYQETQYF	TGTGCCAGCAGTTCGGGACAGCAAATGTACCAAGAGACCCAGTACTTC
.	TRBV10-2	TRBJ2-7	once	CASSPGSYEQYF	TGCGCCAGCAGTCCGGGTTCCTACGAGCAGTACTTC
.	TRBV6-1	TRBJ2-7	.	CAILTSYEQYF	TGTGCCATTCTGACCTCCTACGAGCAGTACTTC
.	TRBV19	TRBJ2-5	.	CASSIARLDRETQYF	TGTGCCAGTAGTATCGCCAGACTAGACAGAGAGACCCAGTACTTC